A single sample gave rise to the 5 T cell receptor beta chains below, sequenced in a study of cytomegalovirus exposure and HLA in healthy donors. PCR used 60 Vbeta primers and 13 Jbeta primers. Sequencing used immunoSEQ multiplex PCR; TCRdb keeps in-frame clones, though not all of them. The sample yields about 140,000 clones, around 80% seen once. Sequenced: PBMCs. All receptors derive from a male donor in good health and CMV-seronegative.

A remark on this clone: Germline is not matched at one junction end, which may reflect a read error. The V gene is TRBV19, the J gene TRBJ1-2, with TRBD1 matching 7 bases. The germline V gene has CDR1 LNHDA and CDR2 SQIVND (reference sequence). The CDR3 runs 15 residues. The DNA of the CDR3 is TGTGCCAGTAGTGTAGACAGGGCCCGGGTCTATGGCTACACCTTC. Its translation: CASSVDRARVYGYTF.

This clone was recorded only once. At one end, the junction sequence differs from germline, possibly due to a read error. This chain links TRBV7-7 with TRBJ2-3, with TRBD2 as a possible D gene (5 bases). The germline gives CDR1 SSHAT, CDR2 FNYEAQ (reference sequence). The CDR3 loop spans 14 amino acids. The CDR3 bases are TGTGCTAGCAGCTTATCGAGGGCCACAGATACGCAGTATTTT. This codes for CASSLSRATDTQYF. The full variable domain, in which reference TRBV7-7 and TRBJ2-3 provide the parts outside the CDR3, is GAGVSQSPRYKVTKRGQDVTLRCDPISSHATLYWYQQALGQGPEFLTYFNYEAQPDKSGLPSDRFSAERPEGSISTLTIQRTEQRDSAMYRCASSLSRATDTQYFGPGTRLTVL.

The genes are TRBV4-3 and TRBJ1-2; D might be TRBD1 (5 bases). Trimming stripped 0 bases from V and 4 bases from J, with 24 bases between. This CDR3 has 19 residues. CDR1 and CDR2 (germline): LGHNA, YSLEER. The CDR3 region has the DNA TGCGCCAGCAGCCAAGATCGGGCCCGTGGGGCCCTGCGCGGCTATGGCTACACCTTC. Its protein product is CASSQDRARGALRGYGYTF.

This chain uses TRBV9 with TRBJ1-2, with 8 nucleotides matching TRBD1. Germline values: CDR1 SGDLS, CDR2 YYNGEE. V gave up 3 bases and J gave up 4 bases; unmatched junction bases: 14. The CDR3 runs 17 residues. In DNA form, the CDR3 reads TGTGCCAGCAGCGAGATGACAGGGGAACGGGGCGGCTATGGCTACACCTTC. Translation gives CASSEMTGERGGYGYTF.

This chain joins TRBV28 and TRBJ1-5; D may be TRBD1 (5 bases). Trimming took off 3 bases at V and 2 bases at J, with 14 bases between the two ends. Germline CDR1 and CDR2: MDHEN and SYDVKM. The CDR3 loop spans 16 amino acids. The CDR3 is CASSFGAVAGNQPQHF. The CDR3 DNA follows: TGTGCCAGCAGTTTCGGGGCCGTAGCGGGCAATCAGCCCCAGCATTTT.